This TCR beta chain derives from a study of CD8+CD57+ T cells in acquired aplastic anemia. Background on the study: On average, healthy donors gave around 9.9 million reads for CD4+ cells. Whole-study findings and limits: Researchers reported that CD8+ Simpson's diversity was not significantly different in patients versus controls. Patients and controls turned out to have roughly 30 CD8+ CDR3 sequences in common.

Points on this clonotype: Its antigen is not identified. It is unclear where the CDR3 begins or ends on the DNA, so no DNA is shown, and the CDR3 is as TCRdb lists it.

The CDR3 is 16 residues long, counting both termini. Germline V gene data show CDR1 as SGHRS and CDR2 as YFSETQ. CDR3 and TCR beta VDJ profiling relied on genomic DNA as the template. One entry per CDR3 protein, called by TCRdb with MiXCR from the reads. The data contain about 420,000 distinct CDR3 sequences, around 72% of them singletons. This chain joins TRBV5-1 and TRBJ1-2. The sequenced sample consisted of sorted CD4+, CD8+, or CD8+CD57+ T cells (not recorded which) from PBMCs. The TCR originated in a human donor in good health, serving as a control. CDR3 region: CASSLGGDTQYFGYTF.